Detailed here is one T cell receptor (beta chain). The germline V gene encodes CDR1 KGHSH and CDR2 LQKENI. Between the trimmed V and J ends, which lost 2 bases and 0 bases, there was a span of 11 bases. The CDR3 loop spans 16 amino acids. This specimen belongs to a study of blood T cell repertoires in COVID-19. On the study more broadly: Specimens from acute and convalescent COVID-19 originated in the United States, Italy and Spain. Nucleic acid was either cDNA or gDNA, and it came from T cells, B-cell-depleted T cells, or PBMCs.

Original processing methods: From reference gene primer amplification, estimates of nucleated cell counts were derived. The assay was immunoSEQ multiplex PCR, and TCRdb's table has in-frame clones only and misses some. V and J calls and clone size are given by that table; D and trimming were obtained from the DNA. Of approximately 23,000 clones listed, 80% to 95% are singletons. The rearrangement links TRBV18 to TRBJ1-5; tentative D call: TRBD1 (5 bases). The TCR originated in a man in his 70s with acute or convalescent COVID-19. The sequencing sample was made of peripheral blood. The CDR3 is CASSPAGHPSNQPQHF. The CDR3 DNA is TGTGCCAGCTCACCAGCAGGACACCCTAGCAATCAGCCCCAGCATTTT.